This T cell receptor (beta chain) was found in a study of CD8+ T cells in alopecia areata. Study findings and constraints: Clonality was higher in lesional than normal scalp, especially in alopecia totalis/universalis. Relative to mice, TCR sharing across patients was less clear, a difference possibly HLA-related.

This CDR3 is built from 14 residues. Germline V gives CDR1 LGHNA, CDR2 YSLEER. The V gene lost 4 bases and the J gene lost 5 bases, with 11 bases spanning the gap. This clone showed up just once. Its antigen is as yet unknown. Sequencing used cDNA as its template, made by extracting RNA and reverse transcribing it. Sequencing used immunoSEQ multiplex PCR; TCRdb keeps in-frame clones, though not all of them. The sample has some 31,000 clones; approximately 80% are singletons. In alopecia areata patients, both lesional scalp punch biopsies and peripheral blood were collected. The sorting of PBMCs gave CD4+ and CD8+ T cells.

The clonotype was recovered from a human donor with alopecia areata. Sequenced sample: NKG2D-low CD8+ T cells sorted from blood. J is TRBJ2-2 and V is TRBV4-3; perhaps TRBD1 as D (6 bases). CDR3 DNA sequence: TGCGCCAGCAGCCCAATTACAGGGACCGGGGAGCTGTTTTTT. This translates into CASSPITGTGELFF.